The 20 T cell receptor beta chains below all came from one sample that was sequenced in a study of blood T cell repertoires in COVID-19. The table came from immunoSEQ multiplex PCR; TCRdb's copy has only in-frame clones and leaves some out. The sample records about 180,000 clones, about three quarters being singletons. The source material was peripheral blood. The receptors were sampled from an elderly woman with COVID-19, enrolled during active disease.

The V call is TRBV7-9, the J call TRBJ1-4, with TRBD1 matching over 7 bases. The CDR3 runs 13 residues. Germline CDR1 SEHNR, CDR2 FQNEAQ (reference sequence). Unmatched junction bases numbered 9, after V lost 9 bases and J lost 8 bases. The DNA for the CDR3 is TGTGCCAGTAAGGACAGGTCGGGAGAAAAACTGTTTTTT. The encoded protein is CASKDRSGEKLFF.

DNA of the CDR3: TGTGCCAGCAGCCAGGGTGACCCGGGTACCGGGGAGCTGTTTTTT. Translation gives CASSQGDPGTGELFF. The chain is built from TRBV2 and TRBJ2-2; TRBD1 might be the D (5 bases). Germline CDR1 is SNHLY and CDR2 is FYNNEI. The ends were cut back, 6 bases at V and 5 bases at J, with 16 bases in the middle. This CDR3 has 15 amino acids. The full variable domain, its missing parts supplied by reference TRBV2 and TRBJ2-2, is EPEVTQTPSHQVTQMGQEVILRCVPISNHLYFYWYRQILGQKVEFLVSFYNNEISEKSEIFDDQFSVERPDGSNFTLKIRSTKLEDSAMYFCASSQGDPGTGELFFGEGSRLTVL.

This rearrangement joins TRBV5-1 to TRBJ2-1; 11 positions agree with TRBD2. With 0 bases clipped from V and 8 bases from J, the junction kept 7 bases outside the gene matches. CDR3 size: 16 residues. Germline V lookup: CDR1 SGHRS, CDR2 YFSETQ. The CDR3 DNA reads TGCGCCAGCAGCTTGGGGATAGCGGGAGGGCAGGATGAGCAGTTCTTC. Residues: CASSLGIAGGQDEQFF.

This rearrangement joins TRBV19 to TRBJ2-2, with a weak D call TRBD2 (6 bases). CDR3 length: 16 amino acids. Trimming removed 3 bases at V and 4 bases at J, with 15 bases between. CDR1 is LNHDA and CDR2 is SQIVND in the germline V gene (reference sequence). Here the CDR3 reads CASSIGLYYTTGELFF. CDR3 bases: TGTGCCAGTAGTATCGGACTATATTATACCACCGGGGAGCTGTTTTTT.

The CDR3 reads CASSLEIGSSYEQYF. The DNA of the CDR3 is TGTGCCAGCAGCTTAGAGATTGGGAGCTCCTACGAGCAGTACTTC. The V and J genes are TRBV11-2 and TRBJ2-7; tentatively, D is TRBD2 (5 bases). Deletions cut 0 bases from V and 0 bases from J, with 9 bases between. CDR3 size: 15 residues. CDR1 is SGHAT and CDR2 is FQNNGV in the germline V gene.

The chain carries TRBV13 and TRBJ2-7; a possible D gene is TRBD2 (6 bases). Germline V gene sequence: CDR1 PRHDT, CDR2 FYEKMQ (reference sequence). Trimming pared 0 bases from V and 7 bases from J, leaving 13 bases between. CDR3 size: 14 residues. The CDR3 loop is CASSLGSGVWEQYF. In DNA, the CDR3 is TGTGCCAGCAGCTTAGGCTCGGGGGTGTGGGAGCAGTACTTC.

The genes are TRBV19 and TRBJ2-7, with D possibly being TRBD1 (5 bases). Germline lookup yields CDR1 LNHDA and CDR2 SQIVND (reference sequence). CDR3 size: 14 residues. Trimming took 3 bases from V and 3 from J, leaving 12 bases between them. The CDR3 region is CASSMVGEGYEQYF. DNA for the CDR3: TGTGCCAGTAGTATGGTAGGGGAAGGCTACGAGCAGTACTTC. The full variable domain, completed using reference TRBV19 and TRBJ2-7, is DGGITQSPKYLFRKEGQNVTLSCEQNLNHDAMYWYRQDPGQGLRLIYYSQIVNDFQKGDIAEGYSVSREKKESFPLTVTSAQKNPTAFYLCASSMVGEGYEQYFGPGTRLTVT.

This chain links TRBV4-3 with TRBJ1-4; no clear D gene. CDR1 LGHNA and CDR2 YSLEER come from the germline V gene. Trimming stripped 5 bases from V and 3 bases from J, with 7 bases between. The CDR3 runs 13 residues. Here the CDR3 reads CASSGQSNEKLFF. CDR3 sequence (DNA): TGCGCCAGCAGCGGGCAGTCTAATGAAAAACTGTTTTTT.

The chain carries TRBV19 and TRBJ2-5, with 8 bases lining up with TRBD1. Unmatched junction bases numbered 14, after V lost 9 bases and J lost 5 bases. The CDR3 contains 15 residues. Germline CDR1 LNHDA, CDR2 SQIVND (reference sequence). This CDR3 is CASGKGQGLGETQYF. DNA of the CDR3: TGTGCCAGCGGGAAAGGACAGGGACTGGGGGAGACCCAGTACTTC. Complete variable domain (other parts from reference TRBV19 and TRBJ2-5): DGGITQSPKYLFRKEGQNVTLSCEQNLNHDAMYWYRQDPGQGLRLIYYSQIVNDFQKGDIAEGYSVSREKKESFPLTVTSAQKNPTAFYLCASGKGQGLGETQYFGPGTRLLVL.

The chain employs TRBV6-2 or TRBV6-3 and TRBJ1-5; D is perhaps TRBD1 (5 bases). Trimming cost V 4 bases and J 2 bases, with 9 bases left between them. CDR1 MNHEY and CDR2 SVGEGT come from the germline V gene. This CDR3 is built from 14 residues. The chain's CDR3 is CASSSGIGNQPQHF. The CDR3 bases are TGTGCCAGCAGTTCAGGGATTGGCAATCAGCCCCAGCATTTT.

The CDR3 DNA sequence: TGTGCCAGCAGCCACGTCCGCTCAACCGGAGGCGAGCAGTACTTC. It yields the protein CASSHVRSTGGEQYF. The chain uses TRBV3-1 (or the pseudogene TRBV3-2) and TRBJ2-7, with D perhaps matching TRBD2 (5 bases). Per germline, CDR1 LGHDT and CDR2 YNNKEL (reference sequence). This CDR3 contains 15 residues. Deletions cut 3 bases from V and 6 bases from J, with 18 bases between.

This clone was observed a handful of times. The chain employs TRBV4-1 and TRBJ2-6; a weak D match, TRBD1 (5 bases). The CDR3 runs to 18 residues. CDR1 is MGHRA and CDR2 is YSYEKL in the germline V gene. The V end was cut by 4 bases, the J end by 0 bases, with 16 bases between. CDR3 protein: CASSPEVTGISGANVLTF. As DNA, the CDR3 is TGCGCCAGCAGCCCAGAGGTCACAGGCATCTCTGGGGCCAACGTCCTGACTTTC.

The chain links TRBV5-1 to TRBJ1-2, with 8 bases aligning to TRBD1. Germline V lookup: CDR1 SGHRS, CDR2 YFSETQ. The CDR3 covers 12 residues. Losses at the gene ends were 4 bases for V and 8 bases for J; bases not matched to a gene: 4. This CDR3 reads CASSTDREGYTF. CDR3 DNA: TGCGCCAGCAGCACGGACAGGGAGGGCTACACCTTC.

J is TRBJ2-3 and V is TRBV7-9, with D perhaps TRBD1 (5 bases). Germline loops: CDR1 SEHNR, CDR2 FQNEAQ (reference sequence). The V end lost 5 bases, the J end lost 2 bases, and 14 bases lay between the germline ends. The CDR3 consists of 15 residues. The CDR3 spells CASSTAQGVTDTQYF. In nucleotides, the CDR3 is TGTGCCAGCAGCACAGCCCAGGGCGTCACAGATACGCAGTATTTT.

This sequence joins TRBV29-1 and TRBJ2-7, with 10 bases fitting TRBD2. Losses at the gene ends were 1 base for V and 5 bases for J; bases not matched to a gene: 8. The CDR3 sequence is 15 residues long. CDR1 and CDR2 (germline): SQVTM, ANQGSEA. This CDR3 reads CSVEGGLAGDDEQYF. CDR3 nucleotides: TGCAGCGTTGAAGGTGGGCTAGCGGGGGACGACGAGCAGTACTTC.

The rearrangement links TRBV4-2 to TRBJ1-5; 10 nucleotides line up with TRBD1. Germline CDR1 is LGHNA and CDR2 is YNFKEQ. V shed 1 base, J shed 7 bases, and the junction held 7 bases outside the gene matches. The length of the CDR3 is 16 residues. The CDR3 sequence: CASSQARQGAGQPQHF. CDR3 nucleotides: TGTGCCAGCAGCCAAGCCCGACAGGGGGCAGGGCAGCCCCAGCATTTT.

The chain is built from TRBV29-1 and TRBJ1-2; TRBD1 matches at 7 bases. There are 13 residues in the CDR3. The J segment lost 4 bases and the V segment lost 6 bases, leaving 8 bases of the junction unmatched. Germline values: CDR1 SQVTM, CDR2 ANQGSEA. Written as DNA, the CDR3 is TGCAGCGTCCTAAGGGGGCTAGGCTATGGCTACACCTTC. It is translated as CSVLRGLGYGYTF.

This clone was detected only once. The chain uses TRBV5-4 and TRBJ2-5; 8 nucleotides agree with TRBD2. CDR1 is SGHNT and CDR2 is YYREEE in the germline V gene (reference sequence). There are 14 residues in the CDR3. Germline trimming cut 5 bases from V and 5 bases from J; bases unmatched to any gene: 8. The CDR3 bases are TGTGCCAGCAGACGGGGGGGCGAGGGGGAGACCCAGTACTTC. Amino acid sequence: CASRRGGEGETQYF. Combining the CDR3 with reference TRBV5-4 and TRBJ2-5 gives the whole variable domain ETGVTQSPTHLIKTRGQQVTLRCSSQSGHNTVSWYQQALGQGPQFIFQYYREEENGRGNFPPRFSGLQFPNYSSELNVNALELDDSALYLCASRRGGEGETQYFGPGTRLLVL.

This clone was counted between two and nine times. J is TRBJ2-3 and V is TRBV5-1; TRBD2 matches at 11 bases. The CDR3 is 16 residues long. Unmatched junction bases numbered 3, after V lost 0 bases and J lost 3 bases. Germline V gene lookup returns CDR1 SGHRS and CDR2 YFSETQ. CDR3 bases: TGCGCCAGCAGCTTGGCTAGCGGGGGGAGAACAGATACGCAGTATTTT. As protein: CASSLASGGRTDTQYF.

The genes are TRBV4-2 and TRBJ1-2; D is perhaps TRBD1 (5 bases). This CDR3 comprises 13 residues. Germline CDR1 and CDR2: LGHNA and YNFKEQ. Trimming pared 4 bases from V and 6 bases from J, leaving 12 bases between. The chain's CDR3 is CASSPSPGNGYTF. CDR3 bases: TGTGCCAGCAGCCCCTCCCCAGGGAATGGCTACACCTTC.